The T cell receptor beta chain under discussion was sequenced for a study of blood T cell repertoires in COVID-19. Overall study context: Acute and convalescent COVID-19 specimens originated in the United States, Italy and Spain. PBMCs, B-cell-depleted T cells, or T cells were the source of the cDNA or gDNA that made up the material.

Authors' methods: Scientists estimated how many nucleated cells there were by amplifying reference gene primers. Libraries were prepared by immunoSEQ multiplex PCR; TCRdb keeps only in-frame clonotypes and omits some of them. V and J calls plus clone size are reproduced from that table; the DNA served to infer D and trimming. Among approximately 150,000 clones listed, around 89% were seen once. V was pared by 4 bases and J by 7 bases, with 8 bases of the junction left unmatched. The CDR3 has 16 amino acids. The specimen sequenced was peripheral blood. The chain uses TRBV23-1 and TRBJ1-6; 9 nucleotides line up with TRBD1. TRBV23-1 is identified as an open reading frame with a role that is uncertain. This clonotype was sampled from a man aged 50-59 years with active or convalescent COVID-19. CDR3: CASSPPPGQGNSPLHF. In DNA, the CDR3 is TGCGCCAGCAGTCCACCACCGGGACAGGGAAATTCACCCCTCCACTTT.